The 4 T cell receptor beta chains below were found in one sample sequenced in a study of T cell changes during pregnancy in multiple sclerosis. TCRdb keeps only in-frame clones here, not all; method: immunoSEQ multiplex PCR. Found here are fewer than 60,000 clones, 91% of them singletons; the top ten hold around 9.6%. Specimen: CD8+ T cells from peripheral blood mononuclear cells, collected after pregnancy. These TCRs come from a female donor with multiple sclerosis, enrolled in a pregnancy study.

The V call is TRBV28, the J call TRBJ2-7, with unresolved D. V lost 4 bases and J 2 bases, leaving 12 bases between the germline ends. The CDR3 contains 14 residues. Germline CDR1 MDHEN, CDR2 SYDVKM. For the CDR3, the DNA is TGTGCCAGCAGTTCCCCAGGCGACCCCTACGAGCAGTACTTC. It translates to CASSSPGDPYEQYF.

This clone was recorded only once. This rearrangement joins TRBV5-1 to TRBJ2-2, with 9 nucleotides matching TRBD1. Losses at the gene ends were 4 bases for V and 4 bases for J; bases not matched to a gene: 5. Germline assignment: CDR1 SGHRS and CDR2 YFSETQ. The CDR3 covers 15 residues. CDR3 region: CASSMGQGITGELFF. The CDR3 DNA follows: TGCGCCAGCAGCATGGGACAGGGTATCACCGGGGAGCTGTTTTTT.

The chain has TRBV20-1 and TRBJ2-1; D call uncertain. This CDR3 is built from 10 residues. Germline-derived CDR1 and CDR2 are DFQATT and SNEGSKA (reference sequence). Between the trimmed V and J ends, which lost 6 bases and 8 bases, there was a span of 8 bases. The CDR3 DNA reads TGCAGTGCCCTAATTGATGAGCAGTTCTTC. This gives the protein CSALIDEQFF.

Only a few counts were recorded for this clone. The chain couples TRBV19 to TRBJ1-2; 10 nucleotides agree with TRBD1. V dropped 11 bases and J dropped 2; count of bases not matched to a gene: 5. The CDR3 extends over 13 amino acids. CDR1 LNHDA and CDR2 SQIVND come from the germline V gene (reference sequence). CDR3 sequence reads: CAGRDRGNYGYTF. The DNA for the CDR3 is TGTGCCGGACGGGACAGGGGAAACTATGGCTACACCTTC. The variable domain in full, completed from reference TRBV19 and TRBJ1-2, reads DGGITQSPKYLFRKEGQNVTLSCEQNLNHDAMYWYRQDPGQGLRLIYYSQIVNDFQKGDIAEGYSVSREKKESFPLTVTSAQKNPTAFYLCAGRDRGNYGYTFGSGTRLTVV.